This TCR beta chain was profiled in a study of cytomegalovirus exposure and HLA in healthy donors. The study ran its PCR with 60 Vbeta and 13 Jbeta primers. TCRdb keeps only in-frame clones here, not all; method: immunoSEQ multiplex PCR. The sample contains around 220,000 clones, about 75% of which appear only once. Study-wide results and limits: Relative to equally common others, HLA-associated TCR beta chains showed greater clonal expansion in a later analysis.

Comments on this clone: Its antigen is undetermined.

The germline V gene encodes CDR1 SGDLS and CDR2 YYNGEE. The CDR3 has 15 amino acids. V lost 4 bases and J lost 4, with 15 bases in between. This rearrangement joins TRBV9 to TRBJ2-1; the D gene is possibly TRBD1 (6 bases). The material sequenced was PBMCs. The sequence derives from a man aged 18 to 29 in good health and CMV-seronegative. The CDR3 reads CASSPPRGLYNEQFF. The DNA of the CDR3 is TGTGCCAGCAGCCCCCCCAGGGGTCTATACAATGAGCAGTTCTTC.